A single sample is the source of the 2 T cell receptor beta chains below, sequenced in a study of blood T cell repertoires in COVID-19. TCRdb's table, derived via immunoSEQ multiplex PCR, lists solely in-frame clones and lacks some. The repertoire includes some 200,000 clones, roughly four fifths of them detected once, and less than 15% sits in the top ten. Material for sequencing was peripheral blood. The source is a woman aged 40-49 years with acute or convalescent COVID-19.

This clone was counted a single time. This chain links TRBV21-1 with TRBJ1-5; TRBD1, as called in the table, went unchecked against the DNA. TRBV21-1 is assigned pseudogene status. The CDR3 contains 17 residues. The CDR3 loop is CASVRGLTGELNQPQHF. The CDR3 DNA sequence: TGTGCCAGCGTTAGGGGCTTGACAGGGGAACTTAATCAGCCCCAGCATTTT.

The chain carries TRBV5-8 and TRBJ1-1; TRBD1 is a possible D gene (5 bases). This CDR3 comprises 14 residues. Germline V gene lookup returns CDR1 SGHTS and CDR2 YDEGEE. V lost 1 base, J lost 8 bases, and 15 bases lay in between. The CDR3 here is CASSLRLGAVEAFF. The CDR3, as DNA: TGTGCCAGCAGCTTGAGATTAGGGGCAGTCGAAGCTTTCTTT.